Listed below are T cell receptor beta chains from one sample, sequenced in a study of tumor-infiltrating lymphocytes in localized non-small cell lung cancer. The method was immunoSEQ multiplex PCR; TCRdb's version includes in-frame clones alone and lacks a portion of them. The sample carries 21,000 or so clones, approximately 73% recorded once. The sample comprised lung tumor tissue. These receptors all come from a human donor with non-small cell lung cancer. Each CDR3 is given with its conserved first and last residue. The order of the fields is V gene, D gene, J gene, clone size, CDR3 protein, CDR3 DNA. D genes are given only for firm matches. The listing skips clone size in some rows; elsewhere it reads once, few, many or a size class.

TRBV5-3,NA,TRBJ1-3,NA,CARSLVGGDSSGNTIYF,TGTGCCAGAAGCTTGGTGGGTGGGGACTCCTCTGGAAACACCATATATTTT
TRBV4-1,TRBD1,TRBJ1-1,NA,CASSQVAGGGTEAFF,TGCGCCAGCAGCCAAGTGGCAGGGGGGGGCACTGAAGCTTTCTTT
TRBV29-1,NA,TRBJ1-5,once,CSVAVEVGVNQPQHF,TGCAGCGTTGCGGTGGAGGTGGGGGTCAATCAGCCCCAGCATTTT
TRBV6-5,TRBD2,TRBJ2-5,NA,CASSFAGGRQETQYF,TGTGCCAGCAGTTTCGCGGGGGGGCGACAAGAGACCCAGTACTTC
TRBV19,NA,TRBJ1-1,NA,CASSIGAWNTEAFF,TGTGCCAGTAGTATCGGGGCCTGGAACACTGAAGCTTTCTTT
TRBV11-3,NA,TRBJ1-1,NA,CASSPGQSGPTEAFF,TGTGCCAGCAGCCCCGGACAGAGCGGCCCCACTGAAGCTTTCTTT
TRBV4-1,TRBD2,TRBJ2-3,NA,CASSQDRSGGPTDTQYF,TGCGCCAGCAGCCAAGATCGTAGCGGGGGGCCCACAGATACGCAGTATTTT
TRBV11-2,NA,TRBJ2-7,NA,CASSLGQTTYEQYF,TGTGCCAGCAGCTTAGGGCAGACCACCTACGAGCAGTACTTC
TRBV29-1,TRBD1,TRBJ1-1,NA,CSGRQQGGSGGTEAFF,TGCAGCGGGCGGCAGCAGGGGGGGTCCGGGGGCACTGAAGCTTTCTTT
TRBV10-2,NA,TRBJ2-7,NA,CASSESTGRRETYEQYF,TGCGCCAGCAGTGAGTCGACGGGTCGGAGGGAAACCTACGAGCAGTACTTC
TRBV11-2,NA,TRBJ1-1,few,CASSLDRVNTEAFF,TGTGCCAGCAGCTTAGATAGAGTTAACACTGAAGCTTTCTTT
TRBV5-1,NA,TRBJ1-5,NA,CASSLSGIPNQPQHF,TGCGCCAGCAGCTTGTCAGGGATCCCCAATCAGCCCCAGCATTTT
TRBV6-5,NA,TRBJ2-7,NA,CASSLGPTYEQYF,TGTGCCAGCAGTCTGGGGCCGACCTACGAGCAGTACTTC
TRBV6-5,TRBD1,TRBJ1-2,NA,CASRDRNYGYTF,TGTGCCAGCCGGGACAGGAACTATGGCTACACCTTC
TRBV7-9,TRBD1,TRBJ2-5,NA,CASSPRQGKETQYF,TGTGCCAGCAGCCCAAGACAGGGGAAAGAGACCCAGTACTTC
TRBV30,NA,TRBJ2-1,NA,CAFAKDSLSYNEQFF,TGTGCCTTCGCAAAGGACAGTCTCTCCTACAATGAGCAGTTCTTC
TRBV5-6,NA,TRBJ1-3,NA,CASSLAGLSRNTIYF,TGTGCCAGCAGCTTGGCCGGGCTGTCTCGGAACACCATATATTTT
TRBV19,NA,TRBJ1-1,medium-sized,CASSIGAEAFF,TGTGCCAGTAGTATAGGCGCTGAAGCTTTCTTT
TRBV12-5,NA,TRBJ1-5,NA,CASGLSNGRRQPQHF,TGTGCTAGTGGTTTGTCCAATGGGAGGAGGCAGCCCCAGCATTTT
TRBV6-6,NA,TRBJ2-2,NA,CASSYGGKTGELFF,TGTGCCAGCAGTTACGGAGGGAAAACCGGGGAGCTGTTTTTT
TRBV7-2,NA,TRBJ2-3,NA,CASSLVPPGRATSTDTQYF,TGTGCCAGCAGCTTAGTCCCGCCGGGACGCGCCACTAGCACAGATACGCAGTATTTT
TRBV4-3,NA,TRBJ2-7,NA,CASSQRGPRDEQYF,TGCGCCAGCAGCCAGAGAGGGCCTCGGGACGAGCAGTACTTC
TRBV5-4,NA,TRBJ2-1,NA,CASSWTEYNEQFF,TGTGCCAGCAGCTGGACAGAATACAATGAGCAGTTCTTC
TRBV18,TRBD1,TRBJ1-1,few,CASSQTGGNTEAFF,TGTGCCAGCTCCCAGACAGGGGGGAACACTGAAGCTTTCTTT
TRBV7-2,NA,TRBJ1-5,NA,CASRKTGQSNQPQHF,TGTGCCAGCAGGAAGACAGGCCAAAGCAATCAGCCCCAGCATTTT
TRBV4-3,NA,TRBJ2-3,NA,CASSQDGRLGTDTQYF,TGCGCCAGCAGCCAAGATGGGAGACTAGGGACAGATACGCAGTATTTT
TRBV5-5,NA,TRBJ1-4,NA,CASRFVGEKLFF,TGTGCCAGCAGATTTGTAGGTGAAAAACTGTTTTTT
TRBV6-4,NA,TRBJ2-3,NA,CASSGQAHDTDTQYF,TGTGCCAGCAGTGGACAAGCCCACGACACAGATACGCAGTATTTT
TRBV19,TRBD1,TRBJ1-4,NA,CASNRGINEKLFF,TGTGCCAGTAACAGGGGGATTAATGAAAAACTGTTTTTT
TRBV7-3,NA,TRBJ1-1,NA,CASSLIGGGTEAFF,TGTGCCAGCAGCTTAATTGGGGGGGGCACTGAAGCTTTCTTT
TRBV7-2,TRBD2,TRBJ2-1,once,CASSIGLAGGPYNEQFF,TGTGCCAGCAGCATCGGACTAGCGGGGGGCCCCTACAATGAGCAGTTCTTC
TRBV7-2,TRBD1,TRBJ1-6,NA,CASSPRQGNNSPLHF,TGTGCCAGCAGCCCCCGACAGGGGAATAATTCACCCCTCCACTTT
TRBV29-1,TRBD1,TRBJ1-1,NA,CSGIRDRASEAFF,TGCAGCGGGATCCGGGACAGGGCTTCTGAAGCTTTCTTT
TRBV19,TRBD1,TRBJ1-4,few,CASSTTGQGLNEKLFF,TGTGCCAGTAGTACGACGGGACAGGGACTTAATGAAAAACTGTTTTTT
TRBV11-2,NA,TRBJ1-3,NA,CASSLGGSSGNTIYF,TGTGCCAGCAGCTTGGGGGGTAGCTCTGGAAACACCATATATTTT
TRBV5-4,NA,TRBJ2-2,NA,CASSHPEAGATGELFF,TGTGCCAGCAGCCATCCCGAAGCGGGTGCCACCGGGGAGCTGTTTTTT
TRBV7-9,NA,TRBJ2-1,NA,CASSLTEGNEQFF,TGTGCCAGCAGCTTAACGGAAGGCAATGAGCAGTTCTTC